The present T cell receptor beta chain was sequenced within a study of early T cells in non-severe SARS-CoV-2 infection. About the research overall: Investigators sequenced bulk RNA drawn from unsorted whole blood, and chains remained unpaired. Study outcomes and limitations: VDJdb-based annotation leaned toward anti-spike CD8 responses and missed private and CD4 specificities.

The germline V and J ends were trimmed by 8 bases and 1 base, with 15 bases remaining between them. From germline, CDR1 is SEHNR and CDR2 FQNEAQ (reference sequence). The CDR3 totals 15 residues. This clonotype came up many times. Its target is unknown. The protocol attached unique molecular identifiers to individual cDNA molecules. TCRdb recomputed calls from the 5' RACE reads with MiXCR, one row per CDR3 protein. The sample gives roughly 75,000 distinct CDR3 sequences, about 12% of which show up once; around 3.7% is in the top ten. The receptor comes from an adult who was a healthcare worker with PCR-confirmed SARS-CoV-2 infection or an uninfected control (not recorded which). The sample comprised whole blood. The genes are TRBV7-9 and TRBJ1-5, with TRBD1 as a possible D gene (6 bases). CDR3 sequence (DNA): TGTGCCAGCTCCGTGGGGGCGAACAGCAATCAGCCCCAGCATTTT. Its translation: CASSVGANSNQPQHF.